This note documents a single TCR beta chain sequence. Libraries were prepared by immunoSEQ multiplex PCR; TCRdb keeps only in-frame clonotypes and omits some of them. The sample has 90,000 to 95,000 clones; around 93% are singletons. V lost 1 base to trimming and J lost 4 bases; unmatched junction nucleotides: 2. There are 15 residues in the CDR3. Germline loops: CDR1 SGHRS, CDR2 YFSETQ. This sample is drawn from a study of T cell changes during pregnancy in multiple sclerosis. The rearrangement uses TRBV5-1 and TRBJ2-7; 13 nucleotides match TRBD2. Sample: peripheral blood, taken before pregnancy. This TCR was sampled from a female donor with multiple sclerosis, enrolled in a pregnancy study. CDR3 sequence reads: CASSLMTSGRYEQYF. For the CDR3, the DNA is TGCGCCAGCAGCTTGATGACTAGCGGGAGGTACGAGCAGTACTTC.